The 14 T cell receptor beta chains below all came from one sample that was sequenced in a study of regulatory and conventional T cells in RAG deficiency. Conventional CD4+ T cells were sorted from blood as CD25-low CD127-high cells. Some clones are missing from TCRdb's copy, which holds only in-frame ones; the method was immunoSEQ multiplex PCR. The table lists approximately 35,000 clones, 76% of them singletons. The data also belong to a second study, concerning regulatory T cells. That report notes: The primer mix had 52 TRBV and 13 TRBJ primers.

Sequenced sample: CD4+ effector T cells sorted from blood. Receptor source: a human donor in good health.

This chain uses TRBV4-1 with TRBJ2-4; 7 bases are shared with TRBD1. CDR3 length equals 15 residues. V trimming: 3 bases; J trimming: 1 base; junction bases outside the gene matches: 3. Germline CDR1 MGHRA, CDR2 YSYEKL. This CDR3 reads CASSQTGMAKNIQYF. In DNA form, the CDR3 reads TGCGCCAGCAGCCAGACAGGGATGGCCAAAAACATTCAGTACTTC.

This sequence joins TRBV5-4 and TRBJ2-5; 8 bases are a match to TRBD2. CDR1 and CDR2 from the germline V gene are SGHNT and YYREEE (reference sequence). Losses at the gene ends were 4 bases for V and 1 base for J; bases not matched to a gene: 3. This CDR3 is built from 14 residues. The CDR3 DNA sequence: TGTGCCAGCAGCGGCGGGGGGCTCCAAGAGACCCAGTACTTC. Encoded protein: CASSGGGLQETQYF.

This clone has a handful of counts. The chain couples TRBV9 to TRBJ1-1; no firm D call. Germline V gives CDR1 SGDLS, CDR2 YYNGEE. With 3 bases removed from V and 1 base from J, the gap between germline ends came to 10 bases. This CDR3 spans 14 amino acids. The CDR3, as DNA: TGTGCCAGCAGCGGAGTGACCGGGAACACTGAAGCTTTCTTT. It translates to CASSGVTGNTEAFF.

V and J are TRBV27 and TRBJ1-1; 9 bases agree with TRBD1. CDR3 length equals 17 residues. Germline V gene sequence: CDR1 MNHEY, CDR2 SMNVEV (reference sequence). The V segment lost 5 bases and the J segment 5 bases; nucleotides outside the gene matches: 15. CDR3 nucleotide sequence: TGTGCCAGCAGTGGGACCGGGACAGGGTTTCGGTTGACTGAAGCTTTCTTT. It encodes CASSGTGTGFRLTEAFF.

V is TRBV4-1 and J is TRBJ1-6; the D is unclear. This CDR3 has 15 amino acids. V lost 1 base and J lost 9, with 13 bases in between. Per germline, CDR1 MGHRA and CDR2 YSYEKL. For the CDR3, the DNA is TGCGCCAGCAGCCAAGGTCCCATTCCGGTTTCACCCCTCCACTTT. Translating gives CASSQGPIPVSPLHF.

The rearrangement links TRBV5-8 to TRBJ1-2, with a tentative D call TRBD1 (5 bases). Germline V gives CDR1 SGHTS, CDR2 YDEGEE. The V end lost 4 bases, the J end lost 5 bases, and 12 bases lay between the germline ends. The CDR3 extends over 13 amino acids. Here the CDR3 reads CASSLGRAYGYTF. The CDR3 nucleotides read TGTGCCAGCAGCCTGGGACGGGCTTATGGCTACACCTTC.

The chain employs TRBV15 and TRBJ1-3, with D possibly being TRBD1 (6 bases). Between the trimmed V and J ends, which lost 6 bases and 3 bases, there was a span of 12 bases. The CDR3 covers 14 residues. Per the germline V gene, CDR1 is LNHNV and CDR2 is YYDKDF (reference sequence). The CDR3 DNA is TGTGCCACCAGAACAGGGTTTGGTGGAAACACCATATATTTT. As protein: CATRTGFGGNTIYF.

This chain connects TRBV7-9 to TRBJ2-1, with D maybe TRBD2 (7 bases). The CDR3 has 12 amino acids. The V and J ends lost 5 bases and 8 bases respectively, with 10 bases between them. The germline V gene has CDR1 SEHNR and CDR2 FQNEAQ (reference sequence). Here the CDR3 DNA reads TGTGCCAGCAGCCGGGGGGCCGATGAGCAGTTCTTC. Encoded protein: CASSRGADEQFF. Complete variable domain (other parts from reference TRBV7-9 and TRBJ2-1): DTGVSQNPRHKITKRGQNVTFRCDPISEHNRLYWYRQTLGQGPEFLTYFQNEAQLEKSRLLSDRFSAERPKGSFSTLEIQRTEQGDSAMYLCASSRGADEQFFGPGTRLTVL.

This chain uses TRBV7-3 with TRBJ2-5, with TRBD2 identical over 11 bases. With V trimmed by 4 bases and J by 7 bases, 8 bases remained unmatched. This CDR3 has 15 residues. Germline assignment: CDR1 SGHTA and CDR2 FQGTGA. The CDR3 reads CASSSSSGGTWTQYF. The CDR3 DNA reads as TGTGCCAGCAGCTCCTCTAGCGGGGGGACATGGACCCAGTACTTC.

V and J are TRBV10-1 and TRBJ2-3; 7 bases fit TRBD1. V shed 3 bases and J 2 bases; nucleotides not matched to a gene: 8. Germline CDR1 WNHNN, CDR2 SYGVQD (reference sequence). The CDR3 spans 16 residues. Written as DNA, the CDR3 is TGCGCCAGCAGTGATCAAGGACAGGTTTCCACAGATACGCAGTATTTT. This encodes CASSDQGQVSTDTQYF.

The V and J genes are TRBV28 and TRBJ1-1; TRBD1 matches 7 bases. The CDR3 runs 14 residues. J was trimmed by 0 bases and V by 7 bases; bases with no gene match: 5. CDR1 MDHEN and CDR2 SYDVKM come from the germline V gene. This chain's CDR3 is CASIRGNMNTEAFF. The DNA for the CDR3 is TGTGCCAGCATCAGGGGGAACATGAACACTGAAGCTTTCTTT.

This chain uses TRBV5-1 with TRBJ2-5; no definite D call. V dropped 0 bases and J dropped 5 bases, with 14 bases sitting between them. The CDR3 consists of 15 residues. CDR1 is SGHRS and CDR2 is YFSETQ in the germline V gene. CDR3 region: CASSLGAGPQETQYF. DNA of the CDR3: TGCGCCAGCAGCTTGGGGGCAGGCCCACAGGAGACCCAGTACTTC.

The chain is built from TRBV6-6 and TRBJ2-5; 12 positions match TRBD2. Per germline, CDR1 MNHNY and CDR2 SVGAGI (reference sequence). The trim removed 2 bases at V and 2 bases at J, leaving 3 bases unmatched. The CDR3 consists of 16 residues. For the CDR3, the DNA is TGTGCCAGCAGTTACGGGACTAGCGGGCCACAAGAGACCCAGTACTTC. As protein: CASSYGTSGPQETQYF.

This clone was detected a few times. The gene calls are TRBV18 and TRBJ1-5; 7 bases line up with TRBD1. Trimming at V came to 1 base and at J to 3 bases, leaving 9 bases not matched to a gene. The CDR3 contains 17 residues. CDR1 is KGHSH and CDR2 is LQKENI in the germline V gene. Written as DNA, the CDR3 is TGTGCCAGCTCACCACAACGCGGACAGGTGGACAATCAGCCCCAGCATTTT. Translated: CASSPQRGQVDNQPQHF. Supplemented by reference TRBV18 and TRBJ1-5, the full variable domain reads NAGVMQNPRHLVRRRGQEARLRCSPMKGHSHVYWYRQLPEEGLKFMVYLQKENIIDESGMPKERFSAEFPKEGPSILRIQQVVRGDSAAYFCASSPQRGQVDNQPQHFGDGTRLSIL.